This passage covers 25 T cell receptor beta chains from one sample sequenced in a study of blood T cell repertoires in COVID-19. The assay was immunoSEQ multiplex PCR, and TCRdb's table has in-frame clones only and misses some. The sample lists under 150,000 clones, about nine tenths occurring once. The source material was peripheral blood. These receptors were taken from a woman between 45 and 65 years old with acute or convalescent COVID-19.

Details on this clone: At the DNA level, this CDR3 is encoded by other sequences in the same sample as well. J is TRBJ1-5 and V is TRBV27, with D unclear. The CDR3 has 13 amino acids. The V and J ends lost 3 bases and 4 bases respectively, with 7 bases between them. Germline CDR1 reads MNHEY; CDR2 reads SMNVEV (reference sequence). The CDR3 sequence: CASSLTENQPQHF. The CDR3 region has the DNA TGTGCCAGCAGTTTGACTGAAAATCAGCCCCAGCATTTT.

The genes are TRBV7-3 and TRBJ2-7, with 8 bases identical to TRBD2. The CDR3 loop spans 13 amino acids. V was clipped by 3 bases and J by 4 bases; unmatched bases: 2. From germline, CDR1 is SGHTA and CDR2 FQGTGA. The CDR3 nucleotides read TGTGCCAGCAGCTTGGGCGGGGGGTACGAGCAGTACTTC. This codes for CASSLGGGYEQYF.

The chain has TRBV25-1 and TRBJ2-3; D remains unclear. Germline CDR1 and CDR2: MGHDK and SYGVNS. CDR3 length equals 12 residues. The V gene lost 4 bases and the J gene lost 4 bases, with 6 bases spanning the gap. Here the CDR3 DNA reads TGTGCCAGCAGTGGTCAGGCAGATACGCAGTATTTT. Amino acids: CASSGQADTQYF.

The CDR3 coding sequence is TGTGCCAGCAGTGGCGGGAGCCTCTACGAGCAGTACTTC. It is translated as CASSGGSLYEQYF. V and J are TRBV2 and TRBJ2-7; 7 bases are a match to TRBD2. Germline V gene data show CDR1 as SNHLY and CDR2 as FYNNEI. This CDR3 is built from 13 residues. V dropped 4 bases and J dropped 3; count of bases not matched to a gene: 3.

This chain uses TRBV2 with TRBJ1-6, with TRBD1 matching 7 bases. Germline V gene lookup returns CDR1 SNHLY and CDR2 FYNNEI. The V and J ends lost 2 bases and 9 bases, in that order; junction bases with no gene match: 13. CDR3 size: 17 residues. CDR3 DNA sequence: TGTGCCAGCAGTGAAAGGAGGGGGCGCGACGGGAGTTCACCCCTCCACTTT. Encoded protein: CASSERRGRDGSSPLHF.

The V and J genes are TRBV5-1 and TRBJ2-7, with TRBD1 identical over 7 bases. Unmatched junction bases numbered 1, after V lost 4 bases and J lost 0 bases. This CDR3 has 13 residues. CDR1 and CDR2 (germline): SGHRS, YFSETQ. CDR3 DNA: TGCGCCAGCAGCCCAGGGGGCTCCTACGAGCAGTACTTC. As protein: CASSPGGSYEQYF.

The chain links TRBV7-9 to TRBJ2-2; 7 bases are shared with TRBD1. CDR3 length equals 16 residues. CDR1 SEHNR and CDR2 FQNEAQ come from the germline V gene (reference sequence). J gave up 1 base and V 5 bases, and 7 bases lay outside the gene matches. The CDR3 sequence: CASSTSTGMNTGELFF. In DNA, the CDR3 is TGTGCCAGCAGCACTTCGACAGGGATGAACACCGGGGAGCTGTTTTTT. The whole variable domain, filled in from reference TRBV7-9 and TRBJ2-2, reads DTGVSQNPRHKITKRGQNVTFRCDPISEHNRLYWYRQTLGQGPEFLTYFQNEAQLEKSRLLSDRFSAERPKGSFSTLEIQRTEQGDSAMYLCASSTSTGMNTGELFFGEGSRLTVL.

The V gene is TRBV11-3, the J gene TRBJ1-1; D is possibly TRBD1 (5 bases). This CDR3 contains 13 residues. The V gene's germline CDR1 is SGHNT and CDR2 YENEEA. V was pared by 1 base and J by 9 bases, with 12 bases between. This CDR3 is CASSLGASGKAFF. The CDR3 nucleotides are TGTGCCAGCAGCTTAGGGGCGTCAGGGAAAGCTTTCTTT.

V and J are TRBV12-3 or TRBV12-4 and TRBJ2-5; D might be TRBD1 (6 bases). The V end lost 5 bases, the J end lost 5 bases, and 12 bases lay between the germline ends. The CDR3 totals 13 residues. CDR3 in DNA: TGTGCCAGCAGTCTACAGGGTCGGGAGACCCAGTACTTC. Protein: CASSLQGRETQYF.

J is TRBJ2-1 and V is TRBV11-1; 7 nucleotides match TRBD2. This CDR3 region has 15 residues. Germline V gene data show CDR1 as SGHAT and CDR2 as FQDESV (reference sequence). V shed 3 bases, J shed 0 bases, and the junction held 2 bases outside the gene matches. The CDR3 sequence is CASSLWGGSYNEQFF. CDR3 sequence (DNA): TGTGCCAGCAGCTTGTGGGGGGGCTCCTACAATGAGCAGTTCTTC.

The chain is built from TRBV19 and TRBJ1-2; D perhaps matches TRBD1 (5 bases). Trimming left V 1 base short and J 0 bases short, with 21 bases between. The CDR3 runs 19 residues. In germline, CDR1 is LNHDA, CDR2 SQIVND (reference sequence). The CDR3: CASSIVPSFVGQANYGYTF. DNA of the CDR3: TGTGCCAGTAGTATAGTTCCCTCTTTCGTTGGACAAGCTAACTATGGCTACACCTTC.

The gene calls are TRBV30 and TRBJ1-5; TRBD1 agrees at 7 bases. This CDR3 spans 18 amino acids. Trimming at V came to 5 bases and at J to 0 bases, leaving 16 bases not matched to a gene. Germline-derived CDR1 and CDR2 are GTSNPN and SVGIG (reference sequence). CDR3 loop: CAWAPAWSQGYSNQPQHF. Written as DNA, the CDR3 is TGTGCCTGGGCCCCCGCTTGGTCACAGGGGTATAGCAATCAGCCCCAGCATTTT.

This sequence joins TRBV29-1 and TRBJ1-1; TRBD1 is a possible D gene (5 bases). The V gene's germline CDR1 is SQVTM and CDR2 ANQGSEA. CDR3 size: 13 residues. The V gene lost 3 bases and the J gene lost 5 bases, with 13 bases spanning the gap. The chain's CDR3 is CSVDGGETTEAFF. CDR3 sequence (DNA): TGCAGCGTTGATGGGGGGGAAACGACTGAAGCTTTCTTT.

The V call is TRBV7-8, the J call TRBJ1-5; D perhaps matches TRBD1 (6 bases). Trimming shortened V by 0 bases and J by 2 bases, and 8 bases separated the two germline ends. Germline V gives CDR1 SGHVS, CDR2 FQNEAQ. This CDR3 region has 15 residues. CDR3 loop: CASSLAGTRNQPQHF. As DNA, the CDR3 is TGTGCCAGCAGCTTAGCCGGGACACGCAATCAGCCCCAGCATTTT. Variable domain in full (rest from reference TRBV7-8 and TRBJ1-5): GAGVSQSPRYKVAKRGQDVALRCDPISGHVSLFWYQQALGQGPEFLTYFQNEAQLDKSGLPSDRFFAERPEGSVSTLKIQRTQQEDSAVYLCASSLAGTRNQPQHFGDGTRLSIL.

V usage is TRBV6-4 and J usage is TRBJ2-1; 11 bases agree with TRBD2. The CDR3 has 14 residues. Germline loops: CDR1 MRHNA, CDR2 SNTAGT. Trimming took 4 bases from V and 8 from J; bases not matched to a gene: 4. CDR3: CASSVLAGEHEQFF. DNA for the CDR3: TGTGCCAGCAGTGTACTAGCGGGAGAACATGAGCAGTTCTTC.

V usage is TRBV9 and J usage is TRBJ2-1; D call uncertain. V was pared by 3 bases and J by 9 bases, with 13 bases between. This CDR3 is 13 amino acids long. CDR1 SGDLS and CDR2 YYNGEE come from the germline V gene. CDR3 sequence reads: CASSAGLSREQFF. CDR3 in DNA: TGTGCCAGCAGCGCCGGGTTGTCCCGTGAGCAGTTCTTC.

This sequence joins TRBV14 and TRBJ2-1; 13 bases map to TRBD2. There are 16 residues in the CDR3. CDR1 and CDR2 (germline): SGHDN, FVKESK. J gave up 7 bases and V 5 bases, and 8 bases lay outside the gene matches. In nucleotides, the CDR3 is TGTGCCAGCAGCTTGCGGACTAGCGGGAGTGGGAATGAGCAGTTCTTC. It translates to CASSLRTSGSGNEQFF.

This chain uses TRBV6-5 with TRBJ1-3; possibly TRBD1 for D (5 bases). This CDR3 has 13 amino acids. CDR1 and CDR2 (germline): MNHEY, SVGAGI. The V gene lost 11 bases and the J gene lost 7 bases, with 18 bases spanning the gap. Written as DNA, the CDR3 is TGTGCCGGTCGGACAAAGGGTACGAACACCATATATTTT. It encodes CAGRTKGTNTIYF.

The chain employs TRBV6-6 and TRBJ2-7; D gene unclear. The ends were cut back, 6 bases at V and 4 bases at J, with 13 bases in the middle. The CDR3 runs to 13 residues. The germline gives CDR1 MNHNY, CDR2 SVGAGI (reference sequence). In nucleotides, the CDR3 is TGTGCCAGCAGCTTGCGAGGTGAATACGAGCAGTACTTC. This translates into CASSLRGEYEQYF.

This chain uses TRBV19 with TRBJ2-6, with TRBD2 identical over 7 bases. CDR3 length: 16 residues. Germline V gives CDR1 LNHDA, CDR2 SQIVND (reference sequence). The V and J ends lost 5 bases and 0 bases, in that order; junction bases with no gene match: 4. The CDR3 DNA follows: TGTGCCAGTAGTGTGGGAGGGATCTCTGGGGCCAACGTCCTGACTTTC. It specifies CASSVGGISGANVLTF. Complete variable domain (other parts from reference TRBV19 and TRBJ2-6): DGGITQSPKYLFRKEGQNVTLSCEQNLNHDAMYWYRQDPGQGLRLIYYSQIVNDFQKGDIAEGYSVSREKKESFPLTVTSAQKNPTAFYLCASSVGGISGANVLTFGAGSRLTVL.

The V and J genes are TRBV7-9 and TRBJ1-4, with D hard to call. This CDR3 spans 15 amino acids. Germline V gives CDR1 SEHNR, CDR2 FQNEAQ (reference sequence). Trimming removed 5 bases at V and 8 bases at J, with 18 bases between. In nucleotides, the CDR3 is TGTGCCAGCAGCCGATTGGGCTCCCCTGAGGAAAAACTGTTTTTT. The encoded protein is CASSRLGSPEEKLFF.

This chain connects TRBV3-1 (or the pseudogene TRBV3-2) to TRBJ1-3; no clear D gene. V shed 2 bases and J shed 4 bases, with 6 bases lying between them. Germline V gives CDR1 LGHDT, CDR2 YNNKEL (reference sequence). The CDR3 spans 13 residues. DNA for the CDR3: TGTGCCAGCAGCCAATTACTGGGAAACACCATATATTTT. This sequence encodes CASSQLLGNTIYF.

The rearrangement joins TRBV6-5 to TRBJ2-5; TRBD1 is a possible D gene (5 bases). With 2 bases removed from V and 5 bases from J, the gap between germline ends came to 9 bases. From germline, CDR1 is MNHEY and CDR2 SVGAGI. This CDR3 contains 13 residues. The CDR3 loop is CASSYGASETQYF. Written as DNA, the CDR3 is TGTGCCAGCAGTTACGGGGCATCGGAGACCCAGTACTTC.

This clone was found once. The genes are TRBV9 and TRBJ1-3; D not resolved. The CDR3 sequence is 17 residues long. Trimming cost V 3 bases and J 0 bases, with 16 bases left between them. Germline V gene data show CDR1 as SGDLS and CDR2 as YYNGEE. CDR3 coding DNA: TGTGCCAGCAGCGCCGTCCCCGGTGTATACTCTGGAAACACCATATATTTT. As protein: CASSAVPGVYSGNTIYF.

The V and J genes are TRBV5-1 and TRBJ2-7, with 7 bases fitting TRBD2. The length of the CDR3 is 14 residues. V gave up 0 bases and J gave up 5 bases; unmatched junction bases: 5. The germline gives CDR1 SGHRS, CDR2 YFSETQ. The CDR3 DNA reads as TGCGCCAGCAGCTTGGCCGGGGGGTCCAACGAGCAGTACTTC. Protein: CASSLAGGSNEQYF.